The 29 T cell receptor beta chains listed next were all sequenced from one sample in a study of OX40 agonist ivuxolimab in advanced cancers. Measured with immunoSEQ multiplex PCR; TCRdb has only the in-frame clones, and not every one. Of over 50,000 clones listed, around 83% are singletons. Sequencing was performed on CD4+ or CD8+ T cells sorted from blood, taken in a trial of the OX40 agonist ivuxolimab. The receptors stem from an adult with an advanced solid tumor such as melanoma, head and neck, liver or kidney cancer.

The CDR3 loop reads CASRRLAGVTSSYNEQFF. The DNA for the CDR3 is TGTGCCAGCAGAAGACTAGCGGGGGTCACTAGCTCCTACAATGAGCAGTTCTTC. The gene calls are TRBV7-8 and TRBJ2-1; 12 nucleotides line up with TRBD2. Unmatched junction bases numbered 9, after V lost 6 bases and J lost 0 bases. CDR3 length: 18 amino acids. Germline V gene sequence: CDR1 SGHVS, CDR2 FQNEAQ.

The chain employs TRBV5-1 and TRBJ2-1; unclear D gene. Germline CDR1 reads SGHRS; CDR2 reads YFSETQ. The CDR3 has 14 amino acids. V dropped 0 bases and J dropped 8 bases, with 12 bases sitting between them. The CDR3, as DNA: TGCGCCAGCAGCTTGGGCCGGCCTAGGGATGAGCAGTTCTTC. The encoded protein is CASSLGRPRDEQFF.

The rearrangement joins TRBV6-5 to TRBJ1-1, with D hard to call. The germline V gene has CDR1 MNHEY and CDR2 SVGAGI. V lost 0 bases to trimming and J lost 5 bases, with 10 bases between them. The CDR3 spans 14 residues. Here the CDR3 DNA reads TGTGCCAGCAGTTACTCGACATCGACGACTGAAGCTTTCTTT. Its protein is CASSYSTSTTEAFF.

The chain combines TRBV11-2 with TRBJ2-3; 11 nucleotides align to TRBD2. V lost 6 bases and J lost 3; bases outside the gene matches: 5. The V gene's germline CDR1 is SGHAT and CDR2 FQNNGV. The CDR3 has 15 amino acids. The DNA of the CDR3 is TGTGCCAGCAGTATAACTAGCGGGAGAACAGATACGCAGTATTTT. Translation gives CASSITSGRTDTQYF.

The chain couples TRBV6-6 to TRBJ2-7, with 11 nucleotides matching TRBD2. This CDR3 spans 14 amino acids. With V trimmed by 3 bases and J by 6 bases, 4 bases remained unmatched. Germline CDR1 MNHNY, CDR2 SVGAGI (reference sequence). In DNA, the CDR3 is TGTGCCAGCAGTTATAGCGGGGGGGCTCTCGAGCAGTACTTC. Protein: CASSYSGGALEQYF.

CDR3 sequence reads: CASSLPGRWDTQYF. CDR3 nucleotide sequence: TGTGCCAGCAGCTTGCCAGGGAGGTGGGATACGCAGTATTTT. This chain connects TRBV5-6 to TRBJ2-3; TRBD2 is a possible D gene (6 bases). The CDR3 is 14 residues long. Trimming left V 1 base short and J 6 bases short, with 12 bases between. Germline V lookup: CDR1 SGHDT, CDR2 YYEEEE.

The chain carries TRBV11-2 and TRBJ1-2; tentatively, D is TRBD1 (6 bases). V lost 0 bases and J 4 bases, leaving 21 bases between the germline ends. CDR1 is SGHAT, CDR2 FQNNGV, per germline. This CDR3 is built from 18 residues. The CDR3 DNA reads as TGTGCCAGCAGCTTAGATCCGGCGGGGGGCCCGGGTTCCTATGGCTACACCTTC. Encoded protein: CASSLDPAGGPGSYGYTF.

The chain recombines TRBV18 with TRBJ2-5; D remains unclear. Germline CDR1 and CDR2: KGHSH and LQKENI. V was cut by 6 bases and J by 2 bases, with 16 bases left in between. The CDR3 totals 15 residues. The CDR3, as DNA: TGTGCCAGCTCTGACCGATTAGGGTTACAAGAGACCCAGTACTTC. This sequence encodes CASSDRLGLQETQYF.

The CDR3 spells CASTDRAEDTQYF. Here the CDR3 DNA reads TGTGCCAGTACAGACAGGGCGGAGGATACGCAGTATTTT. This chain uses TRBV19 with TRBJ2-3; 7 bases agree with TRBD1. The junction had 7 bases not matched to a gene; V was cut back by 7 bases and J by 6 bases. The germline CDR1 and CDR2 sequences are LNHDA and SQIVND (reference sequence). The CDR3 contains 13 residues.

This clone has only a few counts. The CDR3 reads CASSLGSQAFF. The CDR3 DNA reads as TGTGCCAGCAGCTTAGGGTCACAGGCTTTCTTT. V is TRBV7-2 and J is TRBJ1-1; no definite D call. CDR1 and CDR2 from the germline V gene are SGHTA and FQGNSA. V lost 1 base to trimming and J lost 11 bases, with 8 bases between them. The CDR3 covers 11 residues.

The V call is TRBV7-7, the J call TRBJ1-2; D not resolved. The CDR3 sequence is 13 residues long. With 5 bases removed from V and 7 bases from J, the gap between germline ends came to 14 bases. From germline, CDR1 is SSHAT and CDR2 FNYEAQ (reference sequence). The CDR3 DNA is TGTGCCAGCAGCCCTGTGGCGTTGAGTGGCTACACCTTC. Encoded protein: CASSPVALSGYTF.

This clone was seen more than once but under ten times. The chain joins TRBV2 to TRBJ1-2; D ambiguous. From germline, CDR1 is SNHLY and CDR2 FYNNEI. The CDR3 is made up of 12 amino acids. V lost 1 base and J 4 bases, leaving 4 bases between the germline ends. In nucleotides, the CDR3 is TGTGCCAGCAGTGAAGGGGTCTATGGCTACACCTTC. Protein sequence: CASSEGVYGYTF. Looking up the rest from reference TRBV2 and TRBJ1-2 gives the full variable domain: EPEVTQTPSHQVTQMGQEVILRCVPISNHLYFYWYRQILGQKVEFLVSFYNNEISEKSEIFDDQFSVERPDGSNFTLKIRSTKLEDSAMYFCASSEGVYGYTFGSGTRLTVV.

The chain carries TRBV5-8 and TRBJ2-2; a weak D match, TRBD1 (5 bases). CDR3 length: 15 residues. Trimming pared 4 bases from V and 1 base from J, leaving 11 bases between. Germline V gene sequence: CDR1 SGHTS, CDR2 YDEGEE. CDR3 DNA sequence: TGTGCCAGCAGCCCCAGACAGTGGAACACCGGGGAGCTGTTTTTT. This codes for CASSPRQWNTGELFF.

V and J are TRBV7-9 and TRBJ2-5, with D hard to call. Trimming shortened V by 4 bases and J by 0 bases, and 9 bases separated the two germline ends. The CDR3 is 14 amino acids. Germline V gives CDR1 SEHNR, CDR2 FQNEAQ (reference sequence). The CDR3 protein is CASSSTAHQETQYF. CDR3 nucleotide sequence: TGTGCCAGCAGCTCAACAGCCCACCAAGAGACCCAGTACTTC.

The CDR3 spells CASTATDTQYF. The CDR3 nucleotides read TGTGCCTCCACGGCCACAGATACGCAGTATTTT. This chain links TRBV30 with TRBJ2-3; D remains ambiguous. Per the germline V gene, CDR1 is GTSNPN and CDR2 is SVGIG (reference sequence). V shed 7 bases and J shed 2 bases, with 7 bases lying between them. The CDR3 spans 11 residues.

This clone occurred a few times. The chain couples TRBV30 to TRBJ1-2; 7 nucleotides line up with TRBD1. The CDR3 totals 14 residues. The trim removed 1 base at V and 5 bases at J, leaving 7 bases unmatched. In germline, CDR1 is GTSNPN, CDR2 SVGIG (reference sequence). For the CDR3, the DNA is TGTGCCTGGAGTGCCCCGGGACAGATATATGGCTACACCTTC. This sequence encodes CAWSAPGQIYGYTF.

The chain recombines TRBV5-6 with TRBJ1-1, with a weak D call TRBD1 (5 bases). This CDR3 is built from 13 residues. V dropped 4 bases and J dropped 10 bases, with 17 bases sitting between them. Germline V lookup: CDR1 SGHDT, CDR2 YYEEEE. CDR3: CASSHIAGQAAFF. DNA of the CDR3: TGTGCCAGCAGCCATATTGCGGGGCAAGCAGCTTTCTTT.

The DNA for the CDR3 is TGTGCCAGCAGCAAGGGACAGGGGGCCACTCAGCCCCAGCATTTT. As protein: CASSKGQGATQPQHF. This chain uses TRBV5-6 with TRBJ1-5; 12 bases are a match to TRBD1. CDR1 and CDR2 from the germline V gene are SGHDT and YYEEEE. V was clipped by 4 bases and J by 6 bases; unmatched bases: 5. The CDR3 runs to 15 residues.

This chain links TRBV2 with TRBJ1-1, with a weak D call TRBD1 (6 bases). There are 14 residues in the CDR3. V was cut by 5 bases and J by 6 bases, with 16 bases left in between. Looked up from germline, CDR1 is SNHLY and CDR2 is FYNNEI. DNA of the CDR3: TGTGCCAGCAGTCTTAGTACAGGGTGGGCTGAAGCTTTCTTT. Encoded protein: CASSLSTGWAEAFF.

The genes are TRBV18 and TRBJ2-5, with 13 positions matching TRBD2. With 2 bases clipped from V and 4 bases from J, the junction kept 10 bases outside the gene matches. In germline, CDR1 is KGHSH, CDR2 LQKENI. This CDR3 has 18 amino acids. The CDR3 bases are TGTGCCAGCTCACCAATACTAGCGGGAGGGCCTCGTCCAGAGACCCAGTACTTC. This encodes CASSPILAGGPRPETQYF. Full variable domain (outside the CDR3, taken from reference TRBV18 and TRBJ2-5): NAGVMQNPRHLVRRRGQEARLRCSPMKGHSHVYWYRQLPEEGLKFMVYLQKENIIDESGMPKERFSAEFPKEGPSILRIQQVVRGDSAAYFCASSPILAGGPRPETQYFGPGTRLLVL.

The chain employs TRBV18 and TRBJ1-4; 10 bases fit TRBD1. V shed 4 bases and J 8 bases; nucleotides not matched to a gene: 4. CDR1 KGHSH and CDR2 LQKENI come from the germline V gene. CDR3 length equals 14 residues. The CDR3 loop reads CASSQDRGQEKLFF. Written as DNA, the CDR3 is TGTGCCAGCTCACAAGACAGGGGGCAAGAAAAACTGTTTTTT.

This rearrangement joins TRBV5-6 to TRBJ2-2, with D possibly TRBD1 on 5 matching bases. Germline V gene lookup returns CDR1 SGHDT and CDR2 YYEEEE. The CDR3 is made up of 15 amino acids. Between the trimmed V and J ends, which lost 4 bases and 1 base, there was a span of 11 bases. CDR3 protein: CASSPRQKNTGELFF. The CDR3 nucleotides are TGTGCCAGCAGCCCCCGACAGAAGAACACCGGGGAGCTGTTTTTT. Complete variable domain (other parts from reference TRBV5-6 and TRBJ2-2): DAGVTQSPTHLIKTRGQQVTLRCSPKSGHDTVSWYQQALGQGPQFIFQYYEEEERQRGNFPDRFSGHQFPNYSSELNVNALLLGDSALYLCASSPRQKNTGELFFGEGSRLTVL.

This clone was seen just once. The chain has TRBV6-5 and TRBJ1-6, with a possible D match to TRBD1 (6 bases). With 8 bases removed from V and 7 bases from J, the gap between germline ends came to 9 bases. Per the germline V gene, CDR1 is MNHEY and CDR2 is SVGAGI. This CDR3 comprises 12 residues. CDR3 DNA sequence: TGTGCCAGCGGTCAGGGGAATTCACCCCTCCACTTT. It yields the protein CASGQGNSPLHF.

This clone turned up a few times. The rearrangement joins TRBV27 to TRBJ1-2, with D possibly being TRBD1 (5 bases). Per germline, CDR1 MNHEY and CDR2 SMNVEV (reference sequence). The length of the CDR3 is 15 residues. V was shortened by 6 bases and J by 6 bases, with 20 bases between the two germline ends. Here the CDR3 reads CASSHTGTMRDGYTF. The CDR3 nucleotides read TGTGCCAGCAGCCACACCGGGACTATGAGGGATGGCTACACCTTC.

The chain employs TRBV5-5 and TRBJ1-1, with D perhaps matching TRBD1 (5 bases). Germline V CDR1 and CDR2: SGHKS, YYEKEE (reference sequence). The V gene lost 3 bases and the J gene lost 3 bases, with 15 bases spanning the gap. The CDR3 contains 15 residues. This CDR3 reads CASSSSGTVYTEAFF. Here the CDR3 DNA reads TGTGCCAGCAGCTCCTCCGGGACCGTCTACACTGAAGCTTTCTTT.

The chain carries TRBV5-1 and TRBJ2-1; 7 bases are shared with TRBD2. The CDR3 totals 17 residues. Germline trimming cut 5 bases from V and 1 base from J; bases unmatched to any gene: 12. Germline V gene data show CDR1 as SGHRS and CDR2 as YFSETQ. CDR3 nucleotides: TGCGCCAGCAGTACCGATTCTAGCGGCCTATCCTACAATGAGCAGTTCTTC. As protein: CASSTDSSGLSYNEQFF.

This clone has a single count. The gene calls are TRBV11-2 and TRBJ2-1; 13 bases align to TRBD2. V was clipped by 4 bases and J by 0 bases; unmatched bases: 3. The CDR3 is 17 amino acids. Germline values: CDR1 SGHAT, CDR2 FQNNGV. The CDR3 sequence is CASSWGLAGSSYNEQFF. The CDR3 coding sequence is TGTGCCAGCAGCTGGGGACTAGCGGGGAGCTCCTACAATGAGCAGTTCTTC.

This clone showed up just a few times. The gene calls are TRBV30 and TRBJ1-1; possibly TRBD1 for D (6 bases). CDR1 and CDR2 from the germline V gene are GTSNPN and SVGIG (reference sequence). CDR3 size: 15 residues. The V end was cut by 3 bases, the J end by 2 bases, with 16 bases between. The CDR3 here is CAWRFRTASNTEAFF. DNA for the CDR3: TGTGCCTGGAGGTTCCGGACAGCAAGCAACACTGAAGCTTTCTTT.

The V and J genes are TRBV5-1 and TRBJ2-5; TRBD2 aligns across 10 bases. Germline lookup yields CDR1 SGHRS and CDR2 YFSETQ. This CDR3 is 14 amino acids long. V dropped 2 bases and J dropped 5; count of bases not matched to a gene: 3. The CDR3 bases are TGCGCCAGCAGCTTCCTAGCGGGAGAGGAGACCCAGTACTTC. The encoded protein is CASSFLAGEETQYF.